Below are 31 T cell receptor beta chains sequenced from a single sample in a study of blood T cell repertoires in COVID-19. The table came from immunoSEQ multiplex PCR; TCRdb's copy has only in-frame clones and leaves some out. Among around 360,000 clones, over 75% were seen once, and the ten largest hold 2.5% to 3%. Sequencing was carried out using PBMCs or T cells enriched from blood (not recorded which). Receptors originate from a woman in her 30s who had recovered from COVID-19.

The table lists this clone with a few counts. The V and J genes are TRBV28 and TRBJ1-1; no clear D gene. Germline CDR1 is MDHEN and CDR2 is SYDVKM. The V end lost 8 bases, the J end lost 2 bases, and 12 bases lay between the germline ends. CDR3 length: 13 residues. CDR3 nucleotide sequence: TGTGCCAGCCGACGACAATTTAACACTGAAGCTTTCTTT. Translated: CASRRQFNTEAFF.

This clone has a single count. This chain uses TRBV7-9 with TRBJ1-1; 10 nucleotides line up with TRBD1. Germline values: CDR1 SEHNR, CDR2 FQNEAQ (reference sequence). The trim removed 5 bases at V and 4 bases at J, leaving 7 bases unmatched. The CDR3 covers 15 residues. The CDR3 reads CASSPWDRGSTEAFF. For the CDR3, the DNA is TGTGCCAGCAGCCCCTGGGACAGGGGCAGCACTGAAGCTTTCTTT.

The chain has TRBV21-1 and TRBJ2-5; the DNA was not used to check the table's D call, TRBD1. TRBV21-1 has pseudogene status. The CDR3 runs 16 residues. CDR3 DNA sequence: TGTGCCAGCAGCAAAGTCCCAGGAATAATTGGAGAGACCCAGTACTTC. Its translation: CASSKVPGIIGETQYF.

This chain joins TRBV27 and TRBJ2-7, with 7 positions matching TRBD2. Trimming at V came to 7 bases and at J to 0 bases, leaving 9 bases not matched to a gene. Germline CDR1 MNHEY, CDR2 SMNVEV (reference sequence). This CDR3 region has 15 residues. For the CDR3, the DNA is TGTGCCAGCACCAGGAGTGGCGGGGGCTCCTACGAGCAGTACTTC. It translates to CASTRSGGGSYEQYF.

The sample holds a few counts of this clone. The chain has TRBV11-2 and TRBJ2-1; 8 bases fit TRBD2. The V segment lost 0 bases and the J segment 0 bases; nucleotides outside the gene matches: 4. Germline V CDR1 and CDR2: SGHAT, FQNNGV. The CDR3 sequence is 17 residues long. The CDR3 bases are TGTGCCAGCAGCTTAGAACCGGGACTAGGCTCCTACAATGAGCAGTTCTTC. Protein product: CASSLEPGLGSYNEQFF.

This chain uses TRBV5-1 with TRBJ2-7; 10 bases align to TRBD2. There are 18 residues in the CDR3. Germline V gives CDR1 SGHRS, CDR2 YFSETQ. V shed 4 bases and J 5 bases; nucleotides not matched to a gene: 18. CDR3 bases: TGCGCCAGCAGCCGGAAGGGGCTCGGGGGAGCGGGAGGGGACGAGCAGTACTTC. It yields the protein CASSRKGLGGAGGDEQYF.

The V and J genes are TRBV28 and TRBJ1-2; 7 bases are shared with TRBD1. V was pared by 6 bases and J by 5 bases, with 9 bases of the junction left unmatched. CDR1 and CDR2 from the germline V gene are MDHEN and SYDVKM. This CDR3 spans 14 amino acids. The CDR3 sequence is CASRTTGVPYGYTF. Written as DNA, the CDR3 is TGTGCCAGCAGAACCACAGGGGTCCCTTATGGCTACACCTTC.

The chain links TRBV29-1 to TRBJ1-1; D is unclear. The length of the CDR3 is 12 residues. The V gene's germline CDR1 is SQVTM and CDR2 ANQGSEA. The chain's CDR3 is CIGYTMNTEAFF. CDR3 coding DNA: TGCATCGGGTACACCATGAACACTGAAGCTTTCTTT.

The CDR3 nucleotides read TGTGCCACCACCCTCGGACAGGGGGCGAGGGATGAGCAGTTCTTC. It is translated as CATTLGQGARDEQFF. The V gene is TRBV15, the J gene TRBJ2-1; 11 bases are shared with TRBD1. The ends lost 7 bases at V and 8 bases at J; junction bases unmatched: 10. The CDR3 is 15 residues long. Germline lookup yields CDR1 LNHNV and CDR2 YYDKDF (reference sequence).

The J gene is TRBJ1-1, the V gene TRBV9, with D uncertain. V lost 2 bases, J lost 7 bases, and 9 bases lay in between. Germline V CDR1 and CDR2: SGDLS, YYNGEE. This CDR3 is 12 amino acids long. CDR3 sequence reads: CASSVGRDEAFF. Here the CDR3 DNA reads TGTGCCAGCAGCGTGGGGAGAGATGAAGCTTTCTTT.

The DNA for the CDR3 is TGTGCCAGCAGCTTGGAATTTGCCACCGAGGTGTTTTTT. The encoded protein is CASSLEFATEVFF. This rearrangement joins TRBV5-4 to TRBJ1-4, with D unresolved. With 0 bases removed from V and 15 bases from J, the gap between germline ends came to 15 bases. The CDR3 sequence is 13 residues long. Germline V gene sequence: CDR1 SGHNT, CDR2 YYREEE (reference sequence).

The chain links TRBV5-4 to TRBJ1-1; possibly TRBD1 for D (5 bases). V lost 4 bases and J lost 4, with 14 bases in between. The CDR3 consists of 14 residues. Germline assignment: CDR1 SGHNT and CDR2 YYREEE (reference sequence). The CDR3 DNA follows: TGTGCCAGCAGCCCCTACGGGGGTCTCACTGAAGCTTTCTTT. This gives the protein CASSPYGGLTEAFF.

A word on this clone: Other DNA sequences in the same sample also yield this CDR3. This rearrangement joins TRBV18 to TRBJ1-6, with D uncertain. This CDR3 has 13 amino acids. Germline CDR1 is KGHSH and CDR2 is LQKENI. Trimming left V 2 bases short and J 6 bases short, with 5 bases between. The CDR3 DNA is TGTGCCAGCTCACCAGCCAGTAATTCACCCCTCCACTTT. Translation gives CASSPASNSPLHF.

The gene calls are TRBV9 and TRBJ2-2; possibly TRBD2 for D (6 bases). The CDR3 has 15 residues. Trimming removed 0 bases from V and 5 bases from J, with 11 bases in between. Germline V gives CDR1 SGDLS, CDR2 YYNGEE. The CDR3 DNA is TGTGCCAGCAGCGTAGCCGGGAGTTTTACCGGGGAGCTGTTTTTT. It translates to CASSVAGSFTGELFF.

V gene TRBV5-1 combines with J gene TRBJ1-1, with 9 bases lining up with TRBD1. Trimming took 3 bases from V and 1 from J; bases not matched to a gene: 1. Germline CDR1 and CDR2: SGHRS and YFSETQ. The CDR3 is made up of 14 amino acids. This CDR3 reads CASSSTGGNTEAFF. Here the CDR3 DNA reads TGCGCCAGCAGCTCGACAGGGGGGAACACTGAAGCTTTCTTT.

In its sample, this clone was seen a few times. The sample has other DNA sequences that encode this CDR3 too. The rearrangement links TRBV28 to TRBJ2-2; no definite D call. The CDR3 contains 14 residues. Germline-derived CDR1 and CDR2 are MDHEN and SYDVKM. With 5 bases removed from V and 0 bases from J, the gap between germline ends came to 7 bases. As DNA, the CDR3 is TGTGCCAGCAGTCGTACACCGAACACCGGGGAGCTGTTTTTT. Residues: CASSRTPNTGELFF.

The gene calls are TRBV4-1 and TRBJ1-6; a weak D match, TRBD1 (5 bases). Germline V gene data show CDR1 as MGHRA and CDR2 as YSYEKL. Trimming removed 0 bases from V and 0 bases from J, with 9 bases in between. There are 17 residues in the CDR3. The CDR3 region has the DNA TGCGCCAGCAGCCAAGATCGGGGGAGCTCCTATAATTCACCCCTCCACTTT. Encoded protein: CASSQDRGSSYNSPLHF.

The chain uses TRBV21-1 and TRBJ2-7; the D call TRBD2 from the table was never checked on the DNA. TRBV21-1 is noted as a pseudogene. There are 14 residues in the CDR3. The CDR3 protein is CASSKDGTAYEQYF. The CDR3, as DNA: TGTGCCAGCAGCAAAGATGGTACTGCCTACGAGCAGTACTTC.

The rearrangement uses TRBV29-1 and TRBJ2-1, with a tentative D call TRBD2 (6 bases). The CDR3 runs to 12 residues. CDR1 and CDR2 (germline): SQVTM, ANQGSEA. Between the trimmed V and J ends, which lost 5 bases and 8 bases, there was a span of 13 bases. The CDR3 reads CSVLWEVDEQFF. The CDR3 DNA reads TGCAGCGTTCTCTGGGAGGTGGATGAGCAGTTCTTC.

The chain employs TRBV5-1 and TRBJ1-6; no clear D gene. The V gene's germline CDR1 is SGHRS and CDR2 YFSETQ. CDR3 length equals 16 residues. Trimming pared 0 bases from V and 7 bases from J, leaving 14 bases between. CDR3 sequence reads: CASSLGAGVGNSPLHF. CDR3 coding DNA: TGCGCCAGCAGCTTGGGGGCCGGGGTTGGGAATTCACCCCTCCACTTT.

The rearrangement joins TRBV27 to TRBJ1-2; possibly TRBD1 for D (6 bases). Trimming cost V 7 bases and J 2 bases, with 14 bases left between them. The CDR3 is 14 amino acids. Germline V gives CDR1 MNHEY, CDR2 SMNVEV (reference sequence). The CDR3 sequence: CASIHAQGNYGYTF. The CDR3 DNA is TGTGCCAGCATCCATGCTCAGGGGAACTATGGCTACACCTTC.

The table lists this clone with a few counts. The CDR3 nucleotides are TGCGCCAGCAGGCGGACAGGGTGGAACACTGAAGCTTTCTTT. This gives the protein CASRRTGWNTEAFF. The J gene is TRBJ1-1, the V gene TRBV10-2, with 8 positions matching TRBD1. The CDR3 has 14 amino acids. J gave up 1 base and V 6 bases, and 4 bases lay outside the gene matches. CDR1 is WSHSY, CDR2 SAAADI, per germline.

The chain employs TRBV5-1 and TRBJ1-3; D possibly corresponds to TRBD1 (6 bases). Per germline, CDR1 SGHRS and CDR2 YFSETQ. This CDR3 has 14 residues. V was clipped by 4 bases and J by 2 bases, with 10 bases between them. CDR3 amino acids: CASSPGTPGNTIYF. DNA of the CDR3: TGCGCCAGCAGCCCCGGGACACCTGGAAACACCATATATTTT.

V is TRBV14 and J is TRBJ1-6; 8 positions agree with TRBD1. After removal of 6 bases from V and 9 bases from J, the junction contained 7 bases not matched to a gene. This CDR3 has 14 residues. The germline V gene has CDR1 SGHDN and CDR2 FVKESK. The CDR3 is CASRLGTGGSPLHF. In DNA, the CDR3 is TGTGCCAGCAGGCTAGGGACAGGTGGTTCACCCCTCCACTTT.

The chain combines TRBV7-9 with TRBJ2-1; tentatively, D is TRBD1 (6 bases). Trimming took off 3 bases at V and 7 bases at J, with 19 bases between the two ends. Germline CDR1 SEHNR, CDR2 FQNEAQ (reference sequence). This CDR3 has 16 residues. CDR3 sequence: CASSFTTGTPLNEQFF. CDR3 coding DNA: TGTGCCAGCAGCTTCACTACCGGGACACCCCTAAATGAGCAGTTCTTC.

The genes are TRBV29-1 and TRBJ1-2; D is uncertain. Between the trimmed V and J ends, which lost 0 bases and 2 bases, there was a span of 10 bases. CDR1 and CDR2 (germline): SQVTM, ANQGSEA. This CDR3 has 14 amino acids. The CDR3 nucleotides are TGCAGCGTTGAAGATTCGGTGATCAACTATGGCTACACCTTC. It translates to CSVEDSVINYGYTF. The complete variable domain, with remaining parts taken from reference TRBV29-1 and TRBJ1-2, reads SAVISQKPSRDICQRGTSLTIQCQVDSQVTMMFWYRQQPGQSLTLIATANQGSEATYESGFVIDKFPISRPNLTFSTLTVSNMSPEDSSIYLCSVEDSVINYGYTFGSGTRLTVV.

In this sample, this clone turned up once. The CDR3 region is CASSLAASGSSSYEQYF. The CDR3 nucleotides are TGTGCCAGCAGCTTAGCGGCTAGCGGGTCCTCCTCCTACGAGCAGTACTTC. The V gene is TRBV11-2, the J gene TRBJ2-7; TRBD2 matches 8 bases. This CDR3 has 17 amino acids. V gave up 1 base and J gave up 0 bases; unmatched junction bases: 8. CDR1 is SGHAT and CDR2 is FQNNGV in the germline V gene.

The V call is TRBV2, the J call TRBJ2-5, with D maybe TRBD2 (6 bases). Trimming took off 4 bases at V and 5 bases at J, with 14 bases between the two ends. CDR1 and CDR2 from the germline V gene are SNHLY and FYNNEI. The CDR3 runs to 14 residues. The CDR3 sequence: CASSGRGNWETQYF. In DNA, the CDR3 is TGTGCCAGCAGTGGGAGGGGCAACTGGGAGACCCAGTACTTC.

The CDR3 is CASSATGDYGYTF. The CDR3 bases are TGCGCCAGCAGCGCGACAGGGGACTATGGCTACACCTTC. This chain links TRBV5-1 with TRBJ1-2; 8 bases fit TRBD1. CDR1 and CDR2 (germline): SGHRS, YFSETQ. The CDR3 contains 13 residues. Unmatched junction bases numbered 2, after V lost 4 bases and J lost 3 bases.

The chain employs TRBV4-1 and TRBJ1-4; D may be TRBD1 (5 bases). This CDR3 has 15 residues. Germline lookup yields CDR1 MGHRA and CDR2 YSYEKL. The V gene lost 3 bases and the J gene lost 4 bases, with 12 bases spanning the gap. CDR3 sequence reads: CASSQTTAYNEKLFF. CDR3 nucleotide sequence: TGCGCCAGCAGCCAGACGACAGCTTATAATGAAAAACTGTTTTTT.

In its sample, this clone was seen once. The chain couples TRBV14 to TRBJ2-4, with 7 bases aligning to TRBD2. In germline, CDR1 is SGHDN, CDR2 FVKESK. V shed 0 bases, J shed 5 bases, and the junction held 7 bases outside the gene matches. CDR3 length: 16 residues. The CDR3 loop is CASSQDLGGRENIQYF. The CDR3 coding sequence is TGTGCCAGCAGCCAAGATCTCGGGGGGAGGGAAAACATTCAGTACTTC.